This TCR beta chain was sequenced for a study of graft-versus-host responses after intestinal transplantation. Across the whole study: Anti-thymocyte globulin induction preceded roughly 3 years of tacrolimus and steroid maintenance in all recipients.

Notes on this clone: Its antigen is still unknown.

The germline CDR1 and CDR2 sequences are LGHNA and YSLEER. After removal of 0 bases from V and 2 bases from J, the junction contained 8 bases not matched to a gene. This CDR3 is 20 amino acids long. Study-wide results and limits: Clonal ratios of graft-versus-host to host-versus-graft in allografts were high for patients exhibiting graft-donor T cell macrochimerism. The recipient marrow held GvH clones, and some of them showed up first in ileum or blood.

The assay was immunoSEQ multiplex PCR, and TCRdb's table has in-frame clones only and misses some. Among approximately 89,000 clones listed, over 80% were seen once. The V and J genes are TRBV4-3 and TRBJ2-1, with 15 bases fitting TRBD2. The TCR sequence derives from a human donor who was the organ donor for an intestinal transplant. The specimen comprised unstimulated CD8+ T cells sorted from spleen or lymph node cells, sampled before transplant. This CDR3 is CASSQDWGLAGGVPYNEQFF. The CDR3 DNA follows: TGCGCCAGCAGCCAAGATTGGGGACTAGCGGGGGGAGTGCCCTACAATGAGCAGTTCTTC.